This TCR beta chain was observed in a study of shared clonotypes between healthy human individuals. Note on this clone: Its matching antigen is unknown.

Study-level results: Collection of samples was limited to blood; tissue repertoires likely differ.

Under the authors' procedure: ImmunoSEQ only sent back junction sequences with no quality scores, so filtering was done differently. TCRdb keeps only in-frame clones here, not all; method: immunoSEQ multiplex PCR. The V and J calls and clone size are taken from that table; D and trimming were inferred from the DNA. The profile covers 2 million to 2.5 million clones, with roughly 93% appearing a single time and 0.35% to 0.5% taken by the ten largest. The CDR3 spans 17 residues. V shed 2 bases and J 2 bases; nucleotides not matched to a gene: 10. Germline V lookup: CDR1 SGHNT, CDR2 YYREEE (reference sequence).

This chain uses TRBV5-4 with TRBJ1-3; 7 bases match TRBD1. The sample consisted of naive CD4+ T cells from PBMCs. The subset: CD45RA+ positively selected. The receptor's source is a man younger than 30 in good health. Some clones in this sample may be carry-over from other donors' samples. Here the CDR3 reads CASSLTPRDRAGNTIYF. Written as DNA, the CDR3 is TGTGCCAGCAGCTTAACCCCCCGGGACAGAGCTGGAAACACCATATATTTT. Full variable domain (outside the CDR3, taken from reference TRBV5-4 and TRBJ1-3): ETGVTQSPTHLIKTRGQQVTLRCSSQSGHNTVSWYQQALGQGPQFIFQYYREEENGRGNFPPRFSGLQFPNYSSELNVNALELDDSALYLCASSLTPRDRAGNTIYFGEGSWLTVV.